The 26 T cell receptor beta chains listed next were all sequenced from one sample in a study of CD8 T cells in Susac syndrome. Random hexamers primed reverse transcription of about 0.5 to 1 ug RNA. TCRdb used MiXCR to reprocess the immunoSEQ multiplex PCR reads, holding one entry per CDR3 protein. Counted here are about 190,000 distinct CDR3 sequences, 85% to 95% occurring once; the ten biggest clones make up about 0.17%. Source material: CD8+ T cells from PBMCs. Receptors originate from a human donor with Susac syndrome.

V gene TRBV10-3 combines with J gene TRBJ1-2, with unresolved D. The germline CDR1 and CDR2 sequences are ENHRY and SYGVKD. V dropped 2 bases and J dropped 5 bases, with 9 bases sitting between them. This CDR3 has 13 residues. CDR3 amino acids: CAISETEHYGYTF. CDR3 DNA sequence: TGTGCCATCAGTGAGACAGAGCATTATGGCTACACCTTC.

The CDR3 loop is CASSYDVNSYEQYF. In DNA form, the CDR3 reads TGTGCCAGCAGTTATGACGTCAACTCCTACGAGCAGTACTTC. The chain carries TRBV6-6 and TRBJ2-7; D is undetermined. Germline V lookup: CDR1 MNHNY, CDR2 SVGAGI (reference sequence). This CDR3 contains 14 residues. Trimming removed 3 bases at V and 0 bases at J, with 9 bases between.

The rearrangement links TRBV4-1 to TRBJ1-1, with 7 nucleotides matching TRBD1. J gave up 5 bases and V 6 bases, and 9 bases lay outside the gene matches. This CDR3 has 14 residues. Germline V gene lookup returns CDR1 MGHRA and CDR2 YSYEKL. The CDR3 sequence: CASRSQGVGTEAFF. CDR3 coding DNA: TGCGCCAGCAGATCCCAGGGGGTAGGGACTGAAGCTTTCTTT.

This clonotype was picked up one time. The chain recombines TRBV15 with TRBJ2-3; 10 nucleotides line up with TRBD2. Germline V CDR1 and CDR2: LNHNV, YYDKDF (reference sequence). With V trimmed by 5 bases and J by 4 bases, 3 bases remained unmatched. This CDR3 has 14 residues. The CDR3 protein is CATSLAGEADTQYF. The CDR3 nucleotides are TGTGCCACCAGCCTAGCGGGAGAAGCAGATACGCAGTATTTT.

The chain uses TRBV12-5 and TRBJ2-1; D is unresolved. This CDR3 is built from 14 residues. CDR1 and CDR2 (germline): LGHNT, FRNRAP. The V end lost 7 bases, the J end lost 0 bases, and 10 bases lay between the germline ends. CDR3 residues: CASALESSYNEQFF. The CDR3 DNA reads TGTGCTAGTGCCCTGGAAAGCTCCTACAATGAGCAGTTCTTC.

This chain joins TRBV7-6 and TRBJ2-7; 8 nucleotides match TRBD1. The CDR3 sequence is 15 residues long. Per the germline V gene, CDR1 is SGHVS and CDR2 is FNYEAQ. J was trimmed by 3 bases and V by 3 bases; bases with no gene match: 7. The CDR3 here is CASSLTSGQDYEQYF. In DNA form, the CDR3 reads TGTGCCAGCAGCTTGACCTCGGGACAGGACTACGAGCAGTACTTC.

This chain joins TRBV5-4 and TRBJ2-5, with D tentatively TRBD1 (6 bases). This CDR3 has 14 residues. The germline V gene encodes CDR1 SGHNT and CDR2 YYREEE (reference sequence). Trimming took off 4 bases at V and 2 bases at J, with 12 bases between the two ends. CDR3 sequence: CASSKPGEQETQYF. The CDR3 DNA reads as TGTGCCAGCAGCAAACCAGGGGAGCAAGAGACCCAGTACTTC.

CDR3: CASSAGVQKGNTIYF. The CDR3 nucleotides read TGTGCCAGCAGCGCGGGGGTTCAGAAGGGAAACACCATATATTTT. This rearrangement joins TRBV13 to TRBJ1-3, with D perhaps TRBD1 (5 bases). The ends were cut back, 5 bases at V and 4 bases at J, with 15 bases in the middle. This CDR3 is built from 15 residues. Germline loops: CDR1 PRHDT, CDR2 FYEKMQ (reference sequence).

The chain combines TRBV29-1 with TRBJ1-1; possibly TRBD1 for D (5 bases). CDR1 SQVTM and CDR2 ANQGSEA come from the germline V gene. V was trimmed by 2 bases and J by 8 bases, leaving 6 bases between them. The CDR3 runs 10 residues. CDR3 protein: CSVEKGEAFF. CDR3 in DNA: TGCAGCGTTGAAAAGGGGGAAGCTTTCTTT.

This chain connects TRBV5-1 to TRBJ2-1; 12 bases fit TRBD2. The CDR3 extends over 19 amino acids. Per germline, CDR1 SGHRS and CDR2 YFSETQ. V dropped 4 bases and J dropped 0; count of bases not matched to a gene: 11. The CDR3 nucleotides are TGCGCCAGCAGCCATACCGGGACTAGCGGGCGAAGCTCCTACAATGAGCAGTTCTTC. Translating gives CASSHTGTSGRSSYNEQFF.

This clonotype has only a few counts. This chain connects TRBV19 to TRBJ1-5, with a tentative D call TRBD1 (5 bases). Trimming cost V 1 base and J 4 bases, with 14 bases left between them. CDR3 size: 16 residues. Germline CDR1 reads LNHDA; CDR2 reads SQIVND (reference sequence). The CDR3 nucleotides are TGTGCCAGTAGTATAGTTGGGCAGGGATTAAATCAGCCCCAGCATTTT. Translated: CASSIVGQGLNQPQHF.

This clonotype showed up just once. As DNA, the CDR3 is TGTGCCAGCAGCTTGGCCCCAGCGGGAGGGAGGGAGACCCAGTACTTC. As protein: CASSLAPAGGRETQYF. This rearrangement joins TRBV5-6 to TRBJ2-5; TRBD2 matches 10 bases. The germline V gene has CDR1 SGHDT and CDR2 YYEEEE. The CDR3 totals 16 residues. Trimming at V came to 0 bases and at J to 5 bases, leaving 7 bases not matched to a gene.

This chain connects TRBV28 to TRBJ2-7; 10 nucleotides agree with TRBD2. V dropped 5 bases and J dropped 4; count of bases not matched to a gene: 5. Germline loops: CDR1 MDHEN, CDR2 SYDVKM. The CDR3 sequence is 14 residues long. This CDR3 is CASSNGLAEYEQYF. In DNA form, the CDR3 reads TGTGCCAGCAGTAATGGACTAGCGGAATACGAGCAGTACTTC.

V gene TRBV7-8 combines with J gene TRBJ2-7, with 8 bases matching TRBD2. CDR1 is SGHVS and CDR2 is FQNEAQ in the germline V gene. The CDR3 runs to 14 residues. V was clipped by 6 bases and J by 1 base; unmatched bases: 5. The CDR3: CASSFAGGSYEQYF. CDR3 coding DNA: TGTGCCAGCAGTTTCGCGGGGGGATCCTACGAGCAGTACTTC.

The chain recombines TRBV27 with TRBJ2-3, with 7 bases identical to TRBD2. Germline V gene data show CDR1 as MNHEY and CDR2 as SMNVEV (reference sequence). J gave up 4 bases and V 5 bases, and 6 bases lay outside the gene matches. This CDR3 has 14 amino acids. CDR3 nucleotides: TGTGCCAGCAGTCCGCGACTAGCAGCAGATACGCAGTATTTT. It yields the protein CASSPRLAADTQYF.

The J gene is TRBJ1-1, the V gene TRBV7-9, with no clear D. The CDR3 runs to 15 residues. The germline V gene encodes CDR1 SEHNR and CDR2 FQNEAQ (reference sequence). With 5 bases removed from V and 0 bases from J, the gap between germline ends came to 13 bases. CDR3 region: CASSDDLNMNTEAFF. The CDR3 DNA reads as TGTGCCAGCAGCGACGACCTAAACATGAACACTGAAGCTTTCTTT.

The chain employs TRBV29-1 and TRBJ2-1; 12 positions agree with TRBD2. Germline values: CDR1 SQVTM, CDR2 ANQGSEA. V shed 4 bases, J shed 9 bases, and the junction held 10 bases outside the gene matches. The CDR3 totals 15 residues. CDR3 nucleotide sequence: TGCAGCGTTGTATCTAGCGGGAGGGCCTGGGGTGAGCAGTTCTTC. It is translated as CSVVSSGRAWGEQFF.

The chain carries TRBV19 and TRBJ1-1; D remains unclear. Deletions cut 3 bases from V and 8 bases from J, with 7 bases between. Looked up from germline, CDR1 is LNHDA and CDR2 is SQIVND (reference sequence). The CDR3 totals 11 residues. DNA of the CDR3: TGTGCCAGTAGTATTCGAGGGGAAGCTTTCTTT. Translated, it gives CASSIRGEAFF.

The chain links TRBV20-1 to TRBJ2-1, with TRBD2 matching over 10 bases. The germline V gene encodes CDR1 DFQATT and CDR2 SNEGSKA (reference sequence). The J segment lost 5 bases and the V segment lost 0 bases, leaving 4 bases of the junction unmatched. The CDR3 spans 15 residues. In nucleotides, the CDR3 is TGCAGTGCTAGAGATATTAGCGGGAGGAACAATGAGCAGTTCTTC. Amino acid sequence: CSARDISGRNNEQFF.

CDR3 bases: TGCGCCAGCAGCCGTACTAGCCCCGATACGCAGTATTTT. Its translation is CASSRTSPDTQYF. This chain uses TRBV5-1 with TRBJ2-3; tentative D call: TRBD2 (6 bases). The CDR3 totals 13 residues. CDR1 is SGHRS, CDR2 YFSETQ, per germline. Trimming stripped 4 bases from V and 6 bases from J, with 12 bases between.

The count of this clonotype is one. The chain joins TRBV3-1 to TRBJ1-4; D remains ambiguous. Trimming left V 4 bases short and J 7 bases short, with 16 bases between. The CDR3 covers 15 residues. Germline CDR1 LGHDT, CDR2 YNNKEL (reference sequence). The CDR3 here is CASSPSRTGVEKLFF. CDR3 DNA: TGTGCCAGCAGCCCATCCAGGACTGGGGTTGAAAAACTGTTTTTT.

The CDR3 nucleotides are TGTGCCAGCAGCGTCCCTGGTGGCGGTGATGAGCAGTTCTTC. This sequence encodes CASSVPGGGDEQFF. This chain connects TRBV9 to TRBJ2-1; no reliable D call. Germline V gives CDR1 SGDLS, CDR2 YYNGEE. V was clipped by 2 bases and J by 8 bases, with 14 bases between them. CDR3 length: 14 amino acids.

This chain connects TRBV25-1 to TRBJ1-1; perhaps TRBD1 as D (6 bases). Deletions cut 1 base from V and 12 bases from J, with 9 bases between. Germline V gene lookup returns CDR1 MGHDK and CDR2 SYGVNS. This CDR3 is built from 11 residues. CDR3 loop: CASSELGDTFF. CDR3 DNA sequence: TGTGCCAGCAGTGAATTAGGGGACACTTTCTTT. The variable domain in full, completed from reference TRBV25-1 and TRBJ1-1, reads EADIYQTPRYLVIGTGKKITLECSQTMGHDKMYWYQQDPGMELHLIHYSYGVNSTEKGDLSSESTVSRIRTEHFPLTLESARPSHTSQYLCASSELGDTFFGQGTRLTVV.

V usage is TRBV11-2 and J usage is TRBJ2-7; 8 bases match TRBD1. The CDR3 is 15 amino acids. J was trimmed by 2 bases and V by 2 bases; bases with no gene match: 5. Germline-derived CDR1 and CDR2 are SGHAT and FQNNGV. CDR3 region: CASSLQGAPTYEQYF. CDR3 DNA sequence: TGTGCCAGCAGCTTACAGGGGGCTCCAACCTACGAGCAGTACTTC.

V is TRBV6-5 and J is TRBJ2-1, with 8 bases matching TRBD2. J gave up 8 bases and V 6 bases, and 12 bases lay outside the gene matches. Germline-derived CDR1 and CDR2 are MNHEY and SVGAGI. This CDR3 contains 15 residues. CDR3 nucleotide sequence: TGTGCCAGCAGCCCAGCGGGAGCGGAGGGGGATGAGCAGTTCTTC. Translation: CASSPAGAEGDEQFF.

This clonotype was counted once. This sequence joins TRBV20-1 and TRBJ2-3; D gene unclear. The CDR3 sequence is 13 residues long. Deletions cut 3 bases from V and 0 bases from J, with 7 bases between. Germline V gene data show CDR1 as DFQATT and CDR2 as SNEGSKA (reference sequence). DNA of the CDR3: TGCAGTGCTAGCCGGCGAAGCACAGATACGCAGTATTTT. As protein: CSASRRSTDTQYF.